The 17 T cell receptor beta chains in this list originate from one sample, sequenced in a study of blood T cell repertoires in COVID-19. Sequencing was performed with immunoSEQ multiplex PCR; in TCRdb, only in-frame clones are kept and a portion is missing. The sample comprises more than 110,000 clones, roughly 80% of which are singletons, and roughly 8.3% rests with the top ten. Sequencing was performed on peripheral blood. These receptors were collected from a woman aged 80 or older in a cohort sampled during active or convalescent COVID-19.

The chain carries TRBV27 and TRBJ1-2; the match to TRBD1 covers 7 bases. Germline CDR1 and CDR2: MNHEY and SMNVEV (reference sequence). The CDR3 loop spans 14 amino acids. The V and J ends lost 5 bases and 2 bases, in that order; junction bases with no gene match: 5. The CDR3 spells CASSEGQLNYGYTF. Written as DNA, the CDR3 is TGTGCCAGCAGTGAGGGACAGCTAAACTATGGCTACACCTTC.

The chain links TRBV23-1 to TRBJ2-7; D might be TRBD1 (5 bases). TRBV23-1 is an ORF, and what it does is uncertain. The CDR3 is 14 amino acids. The V end was cut by 3 bases, the J end by 0 bases, with 9 bases between. The CDR3 coding sequence is TGCGCCAGCAGTCAGGGGCAGAGCTCCTACGAGCAGTACTTC. Its protein is CASSQGQSSYEQYF.

The chain links TRBV7-3 to TRBJ2-2; 7 bases line up with TRBD1. The CDR3 has 16 amino acids. The J segment lost 6 bases and the V segment lost 5 bases, leaving 12 bases of the junction unmatched. In germline, CDR1 is SGHTA, CDR2 FQGTGA. CDR3 region: CASSITGEIMAGELFF. CDR3 nucleotides: TGTGCCAGCAGCATTACAGGGGAAATCATGGCCGGGGAGCTGTTTTTT.

The chain uses TRBV3-1 (or the pseudogene TRBV3-2) and TRBJ2-5; D perhaps matches TRBD2 (6 bases). Looked up from germline, CDR1 is LGHDT and CDR2 is YNNKEL (reference sequence). This CDR3 spans 14 amino acids. V was trimmed by 3 bases and J by 1 base, leaving 9 bases between them. CDR3 amino acids: CASSHGGTQETQYF. CDR3 in DNA: TGTGCCAGCAGCCATGGAGGGACCCAAGAGACCCAGTACTTC.

V is TRBV6-5 and J is TRBJ1-2, with 8 bases that match TRBD1. This CDR3 has 13 amino acids. The J segment lost 6 bases and the V segment lost 6 bases, leaving 6 bases of the junction unmatched. CDR1 and CDR2 (germline): MNHEY, SVGAGI. CDR3 residues: CASSFTGGNGYTF. CDR3 nucleotide sequence: TGTGCCAGCAGCTTCACAGGGGGGAATGGCTACACCTTC.

The rearrangement uses TRBV9 and TRBJ1-6; D remains unclear. CDR1 and CDR2 from the germline V gene are SGDLS and YYNGEE. CDR3 size: 13 residues. V was cut by 4 bases and J by 8 bases, with 10 bases left in between. The CDR3 DNA sequence: TGTGCCAGCAGCCCCCATCGAGATTCACCCCTCCACTTT. Translated, it gives CASSPHRDSPLHF.

The chain has TRBV21-1 and TRBJ1-2; the table names TRBD1, a call not compared with the DNA. TRBV21-1 is recorded as a pseudogene. This CDR3 has 19 residues. CDR3 residues: CASSSRVTRGFPSNYGYTF. For the CDR3, the DNA is TGTGCCAGCAGCAGCCGGGTTACGAGGGGGTTCCCATCTAACTATGGCTACACCTTC.

The chain uses TRBV30 and TRBJ2-5, with 8 positions matching TRBD1. The CDR3 spans 12 residues. Germline-derived CDR1 and CDR2 are GTSNPN and SVGIG (reference sequence). Germline trimming cut 5 bases from V and 5 bases from J; bases unmatched to any gene: 4. The CDR3 DNA reads TGTGCCTGGGGACAGGGCTACGAGACCCAGTACTTC. Translation gives CAWGQGYETQYF.

The chain links TRBV5-6 to TRBJ2-1, with 15 bases aligning to TRBD2. The CDR3 is 18 amino acids. V lost 4 bases to trimming and J lost 4 bases; unmatched junction nucleotides: 9. Germline assignment: CDR1 SGHDT and CDR2 YYEEEE. CDR3 sequence reads: CASSIGLAGGLSYNEQFF. The CDR3 DNA reads as TGTGCCAGCAGCATCGGACTAGCGGGGGGGCTGAGTTACAATGAGCAGTTCTTC.

This rearrangement joins TRBV5-1 to TRBJ2-2, with 10 bases that match TRBD1. Trimming took 5 bases from V and 7 from J; bases not matched to a gene: 8. This CDR3 comprises 15 residues. Germline CDR1 is SGHRS and CDR2 is YFSETQ. The CDR3 nucleotides read TGCGCCAGCAGGCGGCCGGGACAGGGGTTCGGGGAGCTGTTTTTT. Residues: CASRRPGQGFGELFF. The variable domain in full, with the rest retrieved from reference TRBV5-1 and TRBJ2-2, is KAGVTQTPRYLIKTRGQQVTLSCSPISGHRSVSWYQQTPGQGLQFLFEYFSETQRNKGNFPGRFSGRQFSNSRSEMNVSTLELGDSALYLCASRRPGQGFGELFFGEGSRLTVL.

This rearrangement joins TRBV4-1 to TRBJ1-1; possibly TRBD1 for D (6 bases). Trimming took 4 bases from V and 2 from J, leaving 11 bases between them. The CDR3 spans 14 residues. Per the germline V gene, CDR1 is MGHRA and CDR2 is YSYEKL. CDR3 amino acids: CASSLLQGNTEAFF. The CDR3 DNA is TGCGCCAGCAGCCTTCTACAGGGTAACACTGAAGCTTTCTTT.

The chain joins TRBV29-1 to TRBJ1-1, with TRBD1 as a possible D gene (5 bases). The CDR3 is 13 residues long. Trimming stripped 7 bases from V and 1 base from J, with 13 bases between. Germline V CDR1 and CDR2: SQVTM, ANQGSEA. CDR3 nucleotide sequence: TGCAGCGGTAGCAGGGTGGAGAACACTGAAGCTTTCTTT. Its translation is CSGSRVENTEAFF. The full variable domain, completed using reference TRBV29-1 and TRBJ1-1, is SAVISQKPSRDICQRGTSLTIQCQVDSQVTMMFWYRQQPGQSLTLIATANQGSEATYESGFVIDKFPISRPNLTFSTLTVSNMSPEDSSIYLCSGSRVENTEAFFGQGTRLTVV.

The gene calls are TRBV9 and TRBJ2-2, with 8 positions matching TRBD1. J lost 5 bases, V lost 6 bases, and 6 bases had no gene match. Germline assignment: CDR1 SGDLS and CDR2 YYNGEE. This CDR3 is built from 14 residues. CDR3 sequence: CASTDRVMTGELFF. The CDR3 DNA sequence: TGTGCCAGCACGGACAGGGTGATGACCGGGGAGCTGTTTTTT.

The V gene is TRBV27, the J gene TRBJ1-1, with D uncertain. Trimming took 3 bases from V and 7 from J, leaving 12 bases between them. CDR3 length: 13 amino acids. CDR1 and CDR2 from the germline V gene are MNHEY and SMNVEV (reference sequence). In DNA, the CDR3 is TGTGCCAGCAGTTTCTCACGGGGTAGTGAAGCTTTCTTT. Its protein is CASSFSRGSEAFF.

CDR3 sequence (DNA): TGTGCCAGCTCACCAAACAGGGGCTCGGTCCTAGCCACTGAAGCTTTCTTT. It is translated as CASSPNRGSVLATEAFF. J is TRBJ1-1 and V is TRBV18; TRBD1 agrees at 7 bases. The germline V gene encodes CDR1 KGHSH and CDR2 LQKENI. J gave up 4 bases and V 2 bases, and 13 bases lay outside the gene matches. The CDR3 contains 17 residues. Together with reference TRBV18 and TRBJ1-1, the CDR3 gives the full variable domain: NAGVMQNPRHLVRRRGQEARLRCSPMKGHSHVYWYRQLPEEGLKFMVYLQKENIIDESGMPKERFSAEFPKEGPSILRIQQVVRGDSAAYFCASSPNRGSVLATEAFFGQGTRLTVV.

V gene TRBV5-1 combines with J gene TRBJ2-3; 8 nucleotides align to TRBD2. Germline-derived CDR1 and CDR2 are SGHRS and YFSETQ. CDR3 length: 15 residues. Unmatched junction bases numbered 6, after V lost 0 bases and J lost 6 bases. The CDR3: CASSLAPGGADTQYF. CDR3 bases: TGCGCCAGCAGCTTGGCACCCGGGGGGGCCGATACGCAGTATTTT. Drawing the rest from reference TRBV5-1 and TRBJ2-3, the complete variable domain is KAGVTQTPRYLIKTRGQQVTLSCSPISGHRSVSWYQQTPGQGLQFLFEYFSETQRNKGNFPGRFSGRQFSNSRSEMNVSTLELGDSALYLCASSLAPGGADTQYFGPGTRLTVL.

This chain joins TRBV5-4 and TRBJ2-3; 15 positions match TRBD2. V shed 4 bases, J shed 0 bases, and the junction held 9 bases outside the gene matches. CDR3 length: 19 residues. Germline V lookup: CDR1 SGHNT, CDR2 YYREEE (reference sequence). CDR3 sequence reads: CASSTTGTSGGWSTDTQYF. The DNA of the CDR3 is TGTGCCAGCAGCACAACCGGGACTAGCGGGGGGTGGAGCACAGATACGCAGTATTTT.